Listed below are T cell receptor beta chains from one sample, sequenced in a study of radiation and T cells in renal cell carcinoma. TCRdb keeps only in-frame clones here, not all; method: immunoSEQ multiplex PCR. The data show more than 8,500 clones, with roughly 67% seen just once and roughly 15% held by the top ten. The source was tumor tissue, collected from a patient whose treatment was nephrectomy without radiotherapy. The receptor set was obtained from a man in his 60s with renal cell carcinoma. Both conserved end residues are part of each CDR3. D genes are given only for firm matches. Only some rows state a clone size, as once, few, many or a class for expanded clones.

TRBV14	NA	TRBJ1-4	NA	CASSHGPSGLVGEKLFF	TGTGCCAGCAGCCACGGGCCCTCCGGGTTAGTCGGTGAAAAACTGTTTTTT
TRBV7-2	NA	TRBJ1-2	NA	CASSLRGYTF	TGTGCCAGCAGCCTGAGGGGCTACACCTTC
TRBV9	once	TRBJ1-4	NA	CASSPHARGGGEKLFF	TGTGCCAGCAGCCCCCACGCTCGGGGCGGCGGTGAAAAACTGTTTTTT
TRBV19	few	TRBJ1-2	NA	CASSTTANYGYTF	TGTGCCAGTAGTACCACAGCTAACTATGGCTACACCTTC
TRBV28	NA	TRBJ2-1	NA	CASSILQGSSYNEQFF	TGTGCCAGCAGTATCCTACAGGGCTCGTCCTACAATGAGCAGTTCTTC
TRBV16	few	TRBJ1-5	TRBD1	CASSQRTGRQPQHF	TGTGCCAGCAGCCAACGGACAGGCCGTCAGCCCCAGCATTTT
TRBV28	few	TRBJ1-4	NA	CASSLRIREKLFF	TGTGCCAGCAGTTTAAGGATTCGCGAAAAACTGTTTTTT
TRBV13	NA	TRBJ1-6	NA	CASSRRGSSYNSPLHF	TGTGCCAGCAGTCGCAGGGGTAGCTCCTATAATTCACCCCTCCACTTT
TRBV11-2	NA	TRBJ1-4	NA	CASSPLGGGSNEKLFF	TGTGCCAGCAGCCCCCTTGGGGGGGGATCTAATGAAAAACTGTTTTTT
TRBV28	NA	TRBJ1-6	NA	CASTTRGSYNSPLHF	TGTGCCAGCACGACTCGAGGCTCCTATAATTCACCCCTCCACTTT
TRBV2	NA	TRBJ1-2	NA	CASSELVSANYGYTF	TGTGCCAGCAGTGAACTGGTATCAGCTAACTATGGCTACACCTTC
TRBV5-6	NA	TRBJ1-5	NA	CASSLGPPGVRGQPQHF	TGTGCCAGCAGCTTAGGTCCACCGGGGGTTCGCGGTCAGCCCCAGCATTTT
TRBV2	NA	TRBJ2-2	TRBD1	CASRARTGANTGELFF	TGTGCCAGCAGGGCGAGGACAGGGGCGAACACCGGGGAGCTGTTTTTT
TRBV18	once	TRBJ1-1	NA	CDSSPLYGSEAFF	TGTGACAGCTCACCACTCTACGGGTCTGAAGCTTTCTTT
TRBV30	few	TRBJ2-2	NA	CAWSGIPGPHTGELFF	TGTGCCTGGAGTGGGATCCCGGGGCCTCACACCGGGGAGCTGTTTTTT
TRBV15	NA	TRBJ2-2	NA	CATSRDRGPTGELFF	TGTGCCACCAGCAGAGACAGGGGCCCCACCGGGGAGCTGTTTTTT
TRBV5-7	few	TRBJ2-7	NA	CASSLDRAYEQYF	TGTGCCAGCAGCTTGGACAGGGCCTACGAGCAGTACTTC
TRBV7-2	medium-sized	TRBJ1-2	TRBD1	CASSLAAGGGYGYTF	TGTGCCAGCAGCTTAGCGGCAGGGGGCGGATATGGCTACACCTTC
TRBV28	NA	TRBJ2-6	NA	CASSVGVSGANVLTF	TGTGCCAGCAGTGTCGGGGTGAGCGGGGCCAACGTCCTGACTTTC
TRBV28	few	TRBJ1-1	NA	CASSSTEGYTEAFF	TGTGCCAGCAGTTCCACTGAGGGGTACACTGAAGCTTTCTTT
TRBV11-2	NA	TRBJ1-1	NA	CASSLASGTLNTEAFF	TGTGCCAGCAGCTTGGCCAGCGGGACACTGAACACTGAAGCTTTCTTT
TRBV4-2	once	TRBJ2-1	TRBD2	CASSQGLAGGYGEQFF	TGTGCCAGCAGCCAAGGGCTAGCGGGGGGGTATGGTGAGCAGTTCTTC
TRBV6-4	NA	TRBJ2-1	TRBD1	CASTEYRGYNEQFF	TGTGCCAGCACCGAGTACAGGGGTTACAATGAGCAGTTCTTC
TRBV5-1	NA	TRBJ2-3	NA	CASSLRDTQYF	TGCGCCAGCAGCTTAAGGGATACGCAGTATTTT
TRBV30	NA	TRBJ1-2	NA	CAWSVAQAGYGYTF	TGTGCCTGGAGTGTGGCCCAAGCAGGCTATGGCTACACCTTC
TRBV6-1	NA	TRBJ2-2	NA	CASSEEVRVAGELFF	TGTGCCAGCAGTGAAGAGGTCAGGGTGGCCGGGGAGCTGTTTTTT
TRBV7-2	NA	TRBJ2-7	NA	CASSVTGTQKIYEQYF	TGTGCCAGCAGCGTGACCGGGACGCAGAAGATCTACGAGCAGTACTTC
TRBV19	NA	TRBJ2-7	TRBD2	CASRQGTSGSEQYF	TGTGCCAGTCGACAGGGGACTAGCGGGAGCGAGCAGTACTTC
TRBV4-2	NA	TRBJ2-7	NA	CASSQGPVEASYEQYF	TGTGCCAGCAGCCAAGGTCCGGTGGAAGCCTCCTACGAGCAGTACTTC
TRBV14	few	TRBJ2-1	TRBD2	CASSQEGGVEQFF	TGTGCCAGCAGCCAAGAGGGAGGGGTTGAGCAGTTCTTC
TRBV6-5	few	TRBJ1-4	NA	CASSRQPNEKLFF	TGTGCCAGCAGCCGACAGCCTAATGAAAAACTGTTTTTT
TRBV18	NA	TRBJ1-4	TRBD1	CASSPGTGGAGSTNEKLFF	TGTGCCAGCTCACCCGGGACAGGGGGCGCCGGGTCGACTAATGAAAAACTGTTTTTT
TRBV12-5	NA	TRBJ2-1	TRBD2	CASGAPGLAGGHEQFF	TGTGCTAGTGGGGCCCCGGGACTAGCGGGGGGCCATGAGCAGTTCTTC
TRBV2	once	TRBJ2-5	NA	CASSGGQYQETQYF	TGTGCCAGCAGTGGAGGCCAGTACCAAGAGACCCAGTACTTC
TRBV27	NA	TRBJ2-1	TRBD2	CASSLSWIAGGRNEQFF	TGTGCCAGCAGTTTATCGTGGATAGCGGGGGGGCGTAATGAGCAGTTCTTC
TRBV6-1	NA	TRBJ2-3	NA	CASSRQAVDTQYF	TGTGCCAGCAGTAGGCAGGCAGTAGATACGCAGTATTTT
TRBV28	NA	TRBJ2-3	TRBD2	CASSPTSGRASRDTQYF	TGTGCCAGCAGCCCGACTAGCGGGAGGGCCTCTCGTGATACGCAGTATTTT
TRBV5-4	NA	TRBJ2-1	TRBD1	CAASRGRNNEQFF	TGTGCCGCCTCCAGGGGGCGCAACAATGAGCAGTTCTTC
TRBV7-2	few	TRBJ2-2	NA	CASIPTAALVPGELFF	TGTGCCAGCATCCCCACGGCCGCGCTTGTGCCCGGGGAGCTGTTTTTT
TRBV28	NA	TRBJ2-7	NA	CASSLPLVYEQYF	TGTGCCAGCAGTTTACCCTTAGTCTACGAGCAGTACTTC
TRBV30	NA	TRBJ1-5	TRBD1	CAWSPRDRTNQPQHF	TGTGCCTGGAGTCCCCGGGACAGGACTAATCAGCCCCAGCATTTT
TRBV6-5	few	TRBJ1-1	TRBD1	CASSATGGTEAFF	TGTGCCAGCAGTGCGACAGGGGGCACTGAAGCTTTCTTT
TRBV10-2	once	TRBJ1-3	NA	CASSESRFDSGNTIYF	TGCGCCAGCAGTGAGTCCCGATTTGACTCTGGAAACACCATATATTTT
TRBV5-8	NA	TRBJ2-2	TRBD2	CAIWTSEKTGELFF	TGTGCCATCTGGACTAGCGAGAAAACCGGGGAGCTGTTTTTT
TRBV7-9	few	TRBJ1-5	NA	CASSLDTGSQPQHF	TGTGCCAGCAGCTTAGATACAGGGAGCCAGCCCCAGCATTTT
TRBV10-3	NA	TRBJ2-5	NA	CAIRGSDQETQYF	TGTGCCATCAGGGGTTCCGACCAAGAGACCCAGTACTTC
TRBV25-1	once	TRBJ2-1	NA	CASSEPGQGGNEQFF	TGTGCCAGCAGTGAACCCGGACAAGGGGGCAATGAGCAGTTCTTC
TRBV7-2	NA	TRBJ2-5	TRBD2	CASSLASGTNQETQYF	TGTGCCAGCAGCTTAGCTAGCGGGACCAATCAAGAGACCCAGTACTTC
TRBV19	NA	TRBJ2-1	TRBD1	CASSIGTAYNEQFF	TGTGCCAGTAGTATCGGGACAGCCTACAATGAGCAGTTCTTC
TRBV2	NA	TRBJ2-7	TRBD2	CASSASGAYEQYF	TGTGCCAGCAGTGCTAGCGGAGCCTACGAGCAGTACTTC
TRBV9	NA	TRBJ1-1	TRBD1	CASSVAASGGNTEAFF	TGTGCCAGCAGCGTAGCTGCATCAGGGGGCAACACTGAAGCTTTCTTT
TRBV19	medium-sized	TRBJ2-7	TRBD2	CASSSRLAGGYEQYF	TGTGCCAGTAGTTCTAGACTAGCGGGAGGCTACGAGCAGTACTTC
TRBV28	NA	TRBJ2-7	NA	CASSLAIPPGEQYF	TGTGCCAGCAGTTTAGCGATTCCCCCGGGGGAGCAGTACTTC
TRBV27	NA	TRBJ2-1	NA	CASSPGTGLRPNEQFF	TGTGCCAGCAGTCCGGGGACCGGGCTTAGACCCAATGAGCAGTTCTTC
TRBV6-6	NA	TRBJ1-3	NA	CASLLSSGNTIYF	TGTGCCAGCTTACTTAGCTCTGGAAACACCATATATTTT
TRBV2	few	TRBJ1-6	NA	CASSGSSYNSPLHF	TGTGCCAGCAGTGGGAGCTCCTATAATTCACCCCTCCACTTT
TRBV6-1	NA	TRBJ2-1	NA	CASRTYYNEQFF	TGTGCCAGCAGGACATACTACAATGAGCAGTTCTTC
TRBV7-9	NA	TRBJ2-7	NA	CASSFVGASYEQYF	TGTGCCAGCAGCTTTGTGGGGGCTTCCTACGAGCAGTACTTC
TRBV18	medium-sized	TRBJ2-7	NA	CASSPPGRTYEQYF	TGTGCCAGCTCACCACCCGGTCGGACCTACGAGCAGTACTTC